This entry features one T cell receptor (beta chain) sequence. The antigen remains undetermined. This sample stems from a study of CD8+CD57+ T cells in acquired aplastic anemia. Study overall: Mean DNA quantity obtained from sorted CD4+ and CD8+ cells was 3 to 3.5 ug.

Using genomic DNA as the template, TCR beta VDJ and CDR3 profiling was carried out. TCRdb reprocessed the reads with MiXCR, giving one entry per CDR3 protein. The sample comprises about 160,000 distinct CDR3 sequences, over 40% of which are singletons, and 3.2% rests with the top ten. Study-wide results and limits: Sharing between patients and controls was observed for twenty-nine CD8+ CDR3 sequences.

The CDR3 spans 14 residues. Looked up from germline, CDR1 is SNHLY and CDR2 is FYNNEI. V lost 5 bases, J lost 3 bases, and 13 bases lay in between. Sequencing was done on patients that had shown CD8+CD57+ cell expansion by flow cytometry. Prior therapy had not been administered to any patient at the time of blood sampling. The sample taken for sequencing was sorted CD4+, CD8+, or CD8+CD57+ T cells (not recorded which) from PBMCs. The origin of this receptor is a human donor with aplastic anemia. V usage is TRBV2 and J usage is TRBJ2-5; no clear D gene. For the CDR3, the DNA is TGTGCCAGCAGTCGGCAGAGCCTAGAAGAGACCCAGTACTTC. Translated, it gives CASSRQSLEETQYF.